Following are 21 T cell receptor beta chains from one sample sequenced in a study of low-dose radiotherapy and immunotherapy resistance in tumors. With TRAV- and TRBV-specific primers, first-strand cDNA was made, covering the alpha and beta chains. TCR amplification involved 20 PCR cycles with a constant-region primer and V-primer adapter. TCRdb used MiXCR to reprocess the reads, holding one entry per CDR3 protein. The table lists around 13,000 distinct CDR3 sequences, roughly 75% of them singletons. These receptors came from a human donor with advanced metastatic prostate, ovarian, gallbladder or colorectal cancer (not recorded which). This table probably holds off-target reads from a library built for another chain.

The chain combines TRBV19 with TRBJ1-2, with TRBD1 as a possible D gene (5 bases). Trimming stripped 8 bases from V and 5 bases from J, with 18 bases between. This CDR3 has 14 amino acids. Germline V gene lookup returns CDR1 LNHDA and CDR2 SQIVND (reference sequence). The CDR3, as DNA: TGTGCCAGTGGCCCGCCCGGGACGGTTTATGGCTACACCTTC. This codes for CASGPPGTVYGYTF. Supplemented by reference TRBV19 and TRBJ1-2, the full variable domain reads DGGITQSPKYLFRKEGQNVTLSCEQNLNHDAMYWYRQDPGQGLRLIYYSQIVNDFQKGDIAEGYSVSREKKESFPLTVTSAQKNPTAFYLCASGPPGTVYGYTFGSGTRLTVV.

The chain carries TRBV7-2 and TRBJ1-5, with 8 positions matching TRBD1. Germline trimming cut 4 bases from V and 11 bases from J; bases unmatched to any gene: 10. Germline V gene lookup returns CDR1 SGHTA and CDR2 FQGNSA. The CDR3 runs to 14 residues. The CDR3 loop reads CASSSGQGFRAQHF. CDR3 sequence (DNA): TGTGCCAGCAGCTCCGGACAGGGCTTCAGAGCCCAGCATTTT.

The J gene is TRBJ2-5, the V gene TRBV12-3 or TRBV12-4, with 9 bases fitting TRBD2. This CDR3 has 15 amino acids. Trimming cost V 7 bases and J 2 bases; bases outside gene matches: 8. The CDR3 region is CASTQSSGEQETQYF. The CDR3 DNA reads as TGTGCCAGCACCCAGTCTAGCGGGGAGCAAGAGACCCAGTACTTC.

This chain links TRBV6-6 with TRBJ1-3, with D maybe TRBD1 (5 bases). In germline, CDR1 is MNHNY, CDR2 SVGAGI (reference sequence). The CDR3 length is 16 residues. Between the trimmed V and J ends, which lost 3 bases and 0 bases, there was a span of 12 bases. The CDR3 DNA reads TGTGCCAGCAGTTATGGGGGAGCTTACTCTGGAAACACCATATATTTT. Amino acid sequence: CASSYGGAYSGNTIYF.

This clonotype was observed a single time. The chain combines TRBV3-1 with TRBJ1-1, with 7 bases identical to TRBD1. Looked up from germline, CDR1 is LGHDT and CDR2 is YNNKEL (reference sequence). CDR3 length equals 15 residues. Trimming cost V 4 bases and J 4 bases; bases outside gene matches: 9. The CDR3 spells CASSRGQFMITEAFF. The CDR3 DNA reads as TGTGCCAGCAGCCGGGGACAGTTCATGATCACTGAAGCTTTCTTT.

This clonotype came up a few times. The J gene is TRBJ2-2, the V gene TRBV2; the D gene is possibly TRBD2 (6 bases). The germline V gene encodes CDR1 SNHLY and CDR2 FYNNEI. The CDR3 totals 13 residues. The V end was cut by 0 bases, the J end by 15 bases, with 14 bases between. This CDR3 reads CASSEAMRGGVFF. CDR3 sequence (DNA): TGTGCCAGCAGTGAAGCGATGCGGGGTGGGGTGTTTTTT.

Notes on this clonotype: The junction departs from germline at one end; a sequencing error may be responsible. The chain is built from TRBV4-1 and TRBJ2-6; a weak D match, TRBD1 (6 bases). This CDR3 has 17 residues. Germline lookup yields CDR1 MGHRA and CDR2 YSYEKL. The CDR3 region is CASSLQGSTSGANVLTF. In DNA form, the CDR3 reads TGTGCCAGCAGCCTACAGGGATCGACCTCTGGGGCCAACGTCCTGACTTTC.

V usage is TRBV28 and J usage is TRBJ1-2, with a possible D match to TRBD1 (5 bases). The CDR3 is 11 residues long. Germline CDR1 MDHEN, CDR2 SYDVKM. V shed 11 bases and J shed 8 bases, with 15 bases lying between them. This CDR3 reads CAYGREGGYTF. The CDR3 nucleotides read TGTGCCTACGGCAGGGAAGGGGGCTACACCTTC.

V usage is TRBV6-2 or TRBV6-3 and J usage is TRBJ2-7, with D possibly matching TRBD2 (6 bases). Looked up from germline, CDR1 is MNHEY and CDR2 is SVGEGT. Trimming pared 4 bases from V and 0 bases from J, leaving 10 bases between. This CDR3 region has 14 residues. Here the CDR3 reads CASSWRGGSYEQYF. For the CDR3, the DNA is TGTGCCAGCAGTTGGAGGGGAGGCTCCTACGAGCAGTACTTC.

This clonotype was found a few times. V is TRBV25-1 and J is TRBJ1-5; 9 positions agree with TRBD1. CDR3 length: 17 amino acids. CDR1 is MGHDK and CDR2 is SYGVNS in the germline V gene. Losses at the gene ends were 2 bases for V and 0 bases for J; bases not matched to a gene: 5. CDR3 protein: CASSEEGDRDSNQPQHF. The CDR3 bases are TGTGCCAGCAGTGAAGAGGGGGACAGGGATAGCAATCAGCCCCAGCATTTT.

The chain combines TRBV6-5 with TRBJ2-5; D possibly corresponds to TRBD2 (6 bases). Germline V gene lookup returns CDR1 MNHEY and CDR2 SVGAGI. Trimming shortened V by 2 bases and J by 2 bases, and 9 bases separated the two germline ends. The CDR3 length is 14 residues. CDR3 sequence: CASSYGGWQETQYF. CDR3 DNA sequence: TGTGCCAGCAGTTACGGGGGGTGGCAAGAGACCCAGTACTTC.

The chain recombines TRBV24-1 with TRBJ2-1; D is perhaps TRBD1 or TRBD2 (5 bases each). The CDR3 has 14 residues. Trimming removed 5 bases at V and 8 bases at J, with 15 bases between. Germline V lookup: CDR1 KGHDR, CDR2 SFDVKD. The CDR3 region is CATSGGPRGDEQFF. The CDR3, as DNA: TGTGCCACCAGTGGTGGTCCTCGGGGCGATGAGCAGTTCTTC.

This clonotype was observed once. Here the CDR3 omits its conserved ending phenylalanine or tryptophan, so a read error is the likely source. Here the CDR3 reads CASLRQGRSNQPQHY. Written as DNA, the CDR3 is TGTGCCAGTCTCCGACAGGGGAGGAGCAATCAGCCCCAGCATTAT. The rearrangement uses TRBV19 and TRBJ1-5; TRBD1 matches at 8 bases. CDR3 length: 15 residues. Trimming removed 8 bases from V and 1 base from J; junction bases left unmatched: 7. Germline-derived CDR1 and CDR2 are LNHDA and SQIVND (reference sequence).

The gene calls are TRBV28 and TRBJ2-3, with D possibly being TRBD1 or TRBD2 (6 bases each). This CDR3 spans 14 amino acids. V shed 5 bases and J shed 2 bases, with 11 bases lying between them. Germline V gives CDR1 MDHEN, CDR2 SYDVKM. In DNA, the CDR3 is TGTGCCAGCAGTCAACCGGGGGCCACAGATACGCAGTATTTT. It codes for CASSQPGATDTQYF.

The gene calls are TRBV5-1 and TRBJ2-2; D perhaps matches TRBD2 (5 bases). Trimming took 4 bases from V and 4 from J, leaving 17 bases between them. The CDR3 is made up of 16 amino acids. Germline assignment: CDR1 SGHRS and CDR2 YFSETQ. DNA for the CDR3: TGCGCCAGCAGCCCCGGAGGCATCCGAGGCACCGGGGAGCTGTTTTTT. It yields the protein CASSPGGIRGTGELFF.

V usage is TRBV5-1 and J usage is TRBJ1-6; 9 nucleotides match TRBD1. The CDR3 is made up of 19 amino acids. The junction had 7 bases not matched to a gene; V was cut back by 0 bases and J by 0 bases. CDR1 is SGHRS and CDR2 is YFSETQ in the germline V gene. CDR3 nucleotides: TGCGCCAGCAGCTTGGGTGGACAGGGGCGAAGCTCCTATAATTCACCCCTCCACTTT. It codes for CASSLGGQGRSSYNSPLHF.

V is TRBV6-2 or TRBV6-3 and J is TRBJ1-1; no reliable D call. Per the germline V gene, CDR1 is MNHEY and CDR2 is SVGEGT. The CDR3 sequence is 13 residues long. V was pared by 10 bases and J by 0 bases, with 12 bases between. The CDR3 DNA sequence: TGTGCCACCTCCTTCAGGATGAACACTGAAGCTTTCTTT. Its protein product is CATSFRMNTEAFF.

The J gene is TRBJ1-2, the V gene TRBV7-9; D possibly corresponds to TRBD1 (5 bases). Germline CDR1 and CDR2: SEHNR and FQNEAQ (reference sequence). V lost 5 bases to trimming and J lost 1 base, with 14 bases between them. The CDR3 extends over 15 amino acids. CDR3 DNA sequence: TGTGCCAGCAGCCCATCGTTCAGGGATAACTATGGCTACACCTTC. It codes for CASSPSFRDNYGYTF.

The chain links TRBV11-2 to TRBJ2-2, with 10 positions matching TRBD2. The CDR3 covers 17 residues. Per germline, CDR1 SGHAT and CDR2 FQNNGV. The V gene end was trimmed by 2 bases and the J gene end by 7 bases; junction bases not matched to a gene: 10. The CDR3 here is CASSLYISSGGVGELFF. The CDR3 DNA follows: TGTGCCAGCAGCTTATATATCTCTAGCGGGGGCGTCGGGGAGCTGTTTTTT.

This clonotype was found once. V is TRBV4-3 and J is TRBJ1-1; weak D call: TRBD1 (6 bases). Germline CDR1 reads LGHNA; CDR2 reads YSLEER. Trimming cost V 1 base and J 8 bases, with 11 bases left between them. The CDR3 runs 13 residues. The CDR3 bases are TGCGCCAGCAGCCAAGGGCAGGGGATAGAAGCTTTCTTT. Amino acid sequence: CASSQGQGIEAFF.

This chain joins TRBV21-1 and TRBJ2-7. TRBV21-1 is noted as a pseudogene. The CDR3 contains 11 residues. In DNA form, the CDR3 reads TGTGCCAGCAGCAAAGTTGTAGAGCAGTACTTC. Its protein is CASSKVVEQYF.